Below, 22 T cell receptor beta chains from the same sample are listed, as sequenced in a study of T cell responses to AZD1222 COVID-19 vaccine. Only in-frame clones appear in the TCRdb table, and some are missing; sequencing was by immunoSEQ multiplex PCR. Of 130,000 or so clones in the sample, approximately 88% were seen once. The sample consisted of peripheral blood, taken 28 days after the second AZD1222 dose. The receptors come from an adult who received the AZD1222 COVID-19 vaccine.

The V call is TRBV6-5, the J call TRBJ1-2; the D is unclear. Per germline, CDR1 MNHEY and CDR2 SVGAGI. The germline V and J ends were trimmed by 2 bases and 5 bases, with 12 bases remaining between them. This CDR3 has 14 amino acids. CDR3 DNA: TGTGCCAGCAGTTACGTTCCGGGCCCTTATGGCTACACCTTC. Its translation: CASSYVPGPYGYTF.

CDR3 nucleotide sequence: TGTGCCAGCAGCCGAACAGCGAACACTGAAGCTTTCTTT. Translation gives CASSRTANTEAFF. The chain recombines TRBV7-9 with TRBJ1-1; unclear D gene. CDR1 and CDR2 (germline): SEHNR, FQNEAQ (reference sequence). CDR3 size: 13 residues. Trimming cost V 5 bases and J 1 base, with 8 bases left between them.

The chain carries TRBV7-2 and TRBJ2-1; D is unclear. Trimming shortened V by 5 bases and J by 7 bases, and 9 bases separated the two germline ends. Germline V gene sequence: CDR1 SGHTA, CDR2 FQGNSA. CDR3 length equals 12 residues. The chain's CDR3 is CASSPRWNEQFF. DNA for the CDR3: TGTGCCAGCAGCCCGAGGTGGAATGAGCAGTTCTTC.

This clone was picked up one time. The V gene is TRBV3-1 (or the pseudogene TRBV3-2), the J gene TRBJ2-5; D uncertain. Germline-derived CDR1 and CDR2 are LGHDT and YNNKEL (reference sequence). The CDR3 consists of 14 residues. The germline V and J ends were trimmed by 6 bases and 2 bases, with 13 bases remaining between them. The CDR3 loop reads CASRPGASQETQYF. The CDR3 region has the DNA TGTGCCAGCAGGCCGGGTGCCTCGCAAGAGACCCAGTACTTC.

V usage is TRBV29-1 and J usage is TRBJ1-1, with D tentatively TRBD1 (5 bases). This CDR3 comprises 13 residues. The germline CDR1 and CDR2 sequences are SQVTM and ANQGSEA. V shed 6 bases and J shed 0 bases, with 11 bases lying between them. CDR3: CSVDGRVNTEAFF. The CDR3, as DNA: TGCAGCGTGGATGGCAGGGTGAACACTGAAGCTTTCTTT.

CDR3 sequence reads: CASSHTTGRYGYTF. For the CDR3, the DNA is TGTGCCAGCAGCCATACGACAGGGAGGTATGGCTACACCTTC. This chain uses TRBV3-1 (or the pseudogene TRBV3-2) with TRBJ1-2, with 7 bases matching TRBD1. J was trimmed by 5 bases and V by 3 bases; bases with no gene match: 6. Germline CDR1 reads LGHDT; CDR2 reads YNNKEL (reference sequence). This CDR3 comprises 14 residues.

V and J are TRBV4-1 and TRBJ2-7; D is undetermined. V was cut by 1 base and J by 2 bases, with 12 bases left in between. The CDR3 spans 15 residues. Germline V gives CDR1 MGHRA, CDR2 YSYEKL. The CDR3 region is CASSQAAGDAYEQYF. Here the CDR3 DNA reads TGCGCCAGCAGCCAAGCTGCAGGCGACGCCTACGAGCAGTACTTC.

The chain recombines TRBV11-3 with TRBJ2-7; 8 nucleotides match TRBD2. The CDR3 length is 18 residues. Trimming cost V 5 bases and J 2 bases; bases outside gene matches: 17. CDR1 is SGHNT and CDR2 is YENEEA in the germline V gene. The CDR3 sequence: CASSPRGGLTAGAYEQYF. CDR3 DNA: TGTGCCAGCAGCCCTAGGGGGGGACTTACAGCGGGAGCCTACGAGCAGTACTTC. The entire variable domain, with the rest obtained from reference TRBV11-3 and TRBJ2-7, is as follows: EAGVVQSPRYKIIEKKQPVAFWCNPISGHNTLYWYLQNLGQGPELLIRYENEEAVDDSQLPKDRFSAERLKGVDSTLKIQPAELGDSAVYLCASSPRGGLTAGAYEQYFGPGTRLTVT.

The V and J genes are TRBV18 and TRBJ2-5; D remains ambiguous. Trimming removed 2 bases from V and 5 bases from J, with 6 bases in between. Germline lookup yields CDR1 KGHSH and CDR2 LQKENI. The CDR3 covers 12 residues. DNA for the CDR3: TGTGCCAGCTCACCATCCACGGAGACCCAGTACTTC. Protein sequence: CASSPSTETQYF.

CDR3 amino acids: CASSQTRWRSVYEQYF. The CDR3 DNA reads TGTGCCAGCAGCCAGACCAGGTGGCGGTCTGTCTACGAGCAGTACTTC. The gene calls are TRBV11-3 and TRBJ2-7, with D unclear. The CDR3 has 16 amino acids. The germline V gene encodes CDR1 SGHNT and CDR2 YENEEA. The germline V and J ends were trimmed by 5 bases and 3 bases, with 20 bases remaining between them.

The CDR3 DNA is TGCGCCAGCAGCCGGTCTTCTGGAAACACCATATATTTT. Its translation is CASSRSSGNTIYF. This chain connects TRBV4-3 to TRBJ1-3; D not certain. The ends were cut back, 4 bases at V and 1 base at J, with 5 bases in the middle. The CDR3 contains 13 residues. Per the germline V gene, CDR1 is LGHNA and CDR2 is YSLEER.

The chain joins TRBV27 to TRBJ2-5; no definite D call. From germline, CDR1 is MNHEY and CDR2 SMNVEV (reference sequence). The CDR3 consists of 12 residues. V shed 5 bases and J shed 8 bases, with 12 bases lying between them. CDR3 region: CASSPRVGTQYF. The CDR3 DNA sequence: TGTGCCAGCAGTCCCCGTGTCGGCACCCAGTACTTC.

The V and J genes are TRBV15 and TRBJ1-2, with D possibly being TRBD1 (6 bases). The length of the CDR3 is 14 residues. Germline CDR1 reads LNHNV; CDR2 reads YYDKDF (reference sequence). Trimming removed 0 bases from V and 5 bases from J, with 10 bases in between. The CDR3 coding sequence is TGTGCCACCAGCAGAGAGGGCAGGGGATATGGCTACACCTTC. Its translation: CATSREGRGYGYTF.

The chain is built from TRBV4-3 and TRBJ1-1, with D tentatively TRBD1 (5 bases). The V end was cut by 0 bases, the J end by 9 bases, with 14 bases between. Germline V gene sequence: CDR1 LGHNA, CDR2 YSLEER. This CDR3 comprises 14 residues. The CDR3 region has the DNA TGCGCCAGCAGCCAAGATCTTGGGCAGGGTAAAGCTTTCTTT. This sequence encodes CASSQDLGQGKAFF.

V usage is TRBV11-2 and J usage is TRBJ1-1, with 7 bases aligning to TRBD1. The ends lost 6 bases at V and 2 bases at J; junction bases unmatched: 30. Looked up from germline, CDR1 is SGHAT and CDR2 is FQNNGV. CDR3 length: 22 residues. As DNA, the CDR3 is TGTGCCAGCAGTGACAGGGTGAGTGTCCAATCGTCGCGTGGGTTGGAAAACACTGAAGCTTTCTTT. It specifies CASSDRVSVQSSRGLENTEAFF.

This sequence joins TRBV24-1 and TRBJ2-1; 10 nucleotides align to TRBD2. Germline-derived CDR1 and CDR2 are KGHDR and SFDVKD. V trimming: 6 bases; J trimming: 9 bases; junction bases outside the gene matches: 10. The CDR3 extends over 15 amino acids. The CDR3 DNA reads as TGTGCCACCAGTCCGAATCTAGCGGGAGCAGGTGAGCAGTTCTTC. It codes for CATSPNLAGAGEQFF.

Here the CDR3 DNA reads TGTGCCAGCAGCATCTACAGGGGGGTGAACACTGAAGCTTTCTTT. It is translated as CASSIYRGVNTEAFF. The V and J genes are TRBV5-5 and TRBJ1-1; 8 nucleotides match TRBD1. The ends lost 4 bases at V and 0 bases at J; junction bases unmatched: 5. The CDR3 runs to 15 residues. Germline assignment: CDR1 SGHKS and CDR2 YYEKEE (reference sequence).

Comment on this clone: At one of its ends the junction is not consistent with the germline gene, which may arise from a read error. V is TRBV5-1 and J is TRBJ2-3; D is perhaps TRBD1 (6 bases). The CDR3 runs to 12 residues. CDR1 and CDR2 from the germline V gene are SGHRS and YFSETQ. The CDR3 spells CASSLGQGLGHF. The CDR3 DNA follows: TGCGCCAGCAGCTTGGGGCAGGGGCTAGGGCATTTT.

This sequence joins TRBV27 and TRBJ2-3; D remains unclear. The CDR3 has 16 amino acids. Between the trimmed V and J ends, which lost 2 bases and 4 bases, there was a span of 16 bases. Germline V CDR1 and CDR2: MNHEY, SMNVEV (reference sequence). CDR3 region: CASSLGPPAAADTQYF. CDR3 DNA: TGTGCCAGCAGTTTAGGGCCCCCAGCAGCAGCAGATACGCAGTATTTT.

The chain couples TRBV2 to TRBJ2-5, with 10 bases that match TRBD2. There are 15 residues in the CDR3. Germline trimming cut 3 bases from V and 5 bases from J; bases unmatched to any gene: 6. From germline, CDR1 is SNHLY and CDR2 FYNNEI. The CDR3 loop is CASSESSGSKETQYF. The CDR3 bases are TGTGCCAGCAGTGAGTCTAGCGGGAGTAAGGAGACCCAGTACTTC.

The CDR3, as DNA: TGCAGCGTTGAGGGCGGCAGGGAGGCTGAAGCTTTCTTT. Its protein product is CSVEGGREAEAFF. V is TRBV29-1 and J is TRBJ1-1; D may be TRBD1 (5 bases). Per germline, CDR1 SQVTM and CDR2 ANQGSEA. This CDR3 spans 13 amino acids. The V and J ends lost 3 bases and 6 bases respectively, with 14 bases between them.

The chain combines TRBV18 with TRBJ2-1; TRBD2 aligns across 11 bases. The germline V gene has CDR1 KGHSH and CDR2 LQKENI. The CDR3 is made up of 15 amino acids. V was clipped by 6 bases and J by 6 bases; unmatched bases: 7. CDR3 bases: TGTGCCAGCTCCCGTCTAGCGGGGGGCGCCAATGAGCAGTTCTTC. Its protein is CASSRLAGGANEQFF. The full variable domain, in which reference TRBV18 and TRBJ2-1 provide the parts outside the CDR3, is NAGVMQNPRHLVRRRGQEARLRCSPMKGHSHVYWYRQLPEEGLKFMVYLQKENIIDESGMPKERFSAEFPKEGPSILRIQQVVRGDSAAYFCASSRLAGGANEQFFGPGTRLTVL.